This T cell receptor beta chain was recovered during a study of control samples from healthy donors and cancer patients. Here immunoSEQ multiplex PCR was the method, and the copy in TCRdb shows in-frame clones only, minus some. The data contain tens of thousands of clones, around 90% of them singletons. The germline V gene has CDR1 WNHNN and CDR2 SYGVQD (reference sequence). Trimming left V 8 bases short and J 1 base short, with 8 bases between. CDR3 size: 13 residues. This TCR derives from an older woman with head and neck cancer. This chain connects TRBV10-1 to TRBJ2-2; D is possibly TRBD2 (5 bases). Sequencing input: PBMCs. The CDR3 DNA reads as TGCGCCAGCGGACGGGAGAACACCGGGGAGCTGTTTTTT. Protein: CASGRENTGELFF.